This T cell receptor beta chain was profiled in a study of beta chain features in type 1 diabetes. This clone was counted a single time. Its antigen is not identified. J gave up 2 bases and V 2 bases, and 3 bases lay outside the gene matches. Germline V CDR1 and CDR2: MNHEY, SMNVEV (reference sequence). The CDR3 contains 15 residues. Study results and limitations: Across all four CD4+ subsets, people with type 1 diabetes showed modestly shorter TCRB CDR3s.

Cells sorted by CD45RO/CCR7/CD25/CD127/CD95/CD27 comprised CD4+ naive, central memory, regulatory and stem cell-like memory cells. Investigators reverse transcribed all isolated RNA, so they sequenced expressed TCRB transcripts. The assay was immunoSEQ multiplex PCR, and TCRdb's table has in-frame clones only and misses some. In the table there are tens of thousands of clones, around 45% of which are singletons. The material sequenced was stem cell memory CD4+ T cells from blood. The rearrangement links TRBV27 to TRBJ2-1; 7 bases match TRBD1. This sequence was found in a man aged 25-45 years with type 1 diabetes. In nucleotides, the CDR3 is TGTGCCAGCAGTTTACACAGGGGCACCTACAATGAGCAGTTCTTC. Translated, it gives CASSLHRGTYNEQFF.